A selection of T cell receptor beta chains follows, all from one sample in a study of T-cell reconstitution after alpha-beta-depleted transplantation in children. Via MiXCR, TCRdb re-called the PCR reads, giving one row per CDR3 protein. The sample carries some 830,000 distinct CDR3 sequences, under 20% recorded once. The material was PBMCs, mostly from graft donor cells, obtained 360 days after TCRalphabeta/CD19-depleted stem cell transplant. These receptors all come from a male patient younger than 18 who had a stem cell transplant for acute lymphoblastic leukemia, so the T cells may come from the graft donor. Each CDR3 is given with its conserved first and last residue. The order of the fields is J gene, V gene, D gene, clone size, CDR3 DNA, CDR3 protein. D genes are given only for firm matches. Clone size is shown for a subset of rows, as once, few, many or a class of expanded clone.

>TRBJ2-1|TRBV11-2|NA|many
TGTGCCAGTACAGATTACAATGAGCAGTTCTTC
CASTDYNEQFF
>TRBJ2-3|TRBV3-1|NA|NA
TGTGCCAGCAGCCAAGCATGGGTCACCACAGATACGCAGTATTTT
CASSQAWVTTDTQYF
>TRBJ2-5|TRBV24-1|TRBD2|few
TGTGCCACCAGTGACCCGGGACTAGCGGGAGGGCCTGGAGAGACCCAGTACTTC
CATSDPGLAGGPGETQYF
>TRBJ2-1|TRBV14|TRBD1|few
TGTGCCAGCAGCTGGGACAGGGTGATGAACAATGAGCAGTTCTTC
CASSWDRVMNNEQFF
>TRBJ2-2|TRBV3-1|TRBD2|NA
TGTGCCAGCAGCCACTGGCTAGCGGGCCCCGCGAACACCGGGGAGCTGTTTTTT
CASSHWLAGPANTGELFF
>TRBJ2-5|TRBV20-1|TRBD1|once
TGCAGTGCTAGAGATAGGGGGCCTGAGACCCAGTACTTC
CSARDRGPETQYF
>TRBJ1-4|TRBV7-9|NA|NA
TGTGCCAGCAGCACGGAGCTTTCTGGGGGAGAAAAACTGTTTTTT
CASSTELSGGEKLFF
>TRBJ1-2|TRBV6-5|TRBD1|NA
TGTGCCAGCAGTTACTCCGTATCCGGGACAGGGTCCCGCTACACCTTC
CASSYSVSGTGSRYTF
>TRBJ2-7|TRBV5-6|TRBD2|few
TGTGCCAGCAGCCGGGGGAGGGCTTACGAGCAGTACTTC
CASSRGRAYEQYF
>TRBJ2-3|TRBV5-1|TRBD2|NA
TGCGCCAGCAACATAATTAGCGGGAGGAGCACAGATACGCAGTATTTT
CASNIISGRSTDTQYF
>TRBJ2-7|TRBV6-5|TRBD1|many
TGTGCCAGCAGTTACACTGACAGGGGGGTGGGGGAGCAGTACTTC
CASSYTDRGVGEQYF
>TRBJ2-3|TRBV12-3/TRBV12-4|TRBD2|few
TGTGCCAGCAGCCCGGGACTAGCGGCCATCCGGGGCGCAGATACGCAGTATTTT
CASSPGLAAIRGADTQYF
>TRBJ2-5|TRBV3-1|NA|NA
TGTGCCAGCAGGTCGACTGGAACTCAAGAGACCCAGTACTTC
CASRSTGTQETQYF
>TRBJ1-5|TRBV5-4|TRBD1|once
TGTGCCAGCAGCTTGGGACAGGGGGCGAAAGAGCAGCCCCAGCATTTT
CASSLGQGAKEQPQHF
>TRBJ2-7|TRBV7-9|NA|few
TGTGCCAGCAGCTTAGGCGGCCGAGCAGGGAAATCCTACGAGCAGTACTTC
CASSLGGRAGKSYEQYF
>TRBJ1-2|TRBV7-9|NA|many
TGTGCCAGCAGCTCGGGAGGACTCGGCTACACCTTC
CASSSGGLGYTF
>TRBJ1-3|TRBV7-9|NA|NA
TGTGCCAGCAGCCTCACAGGGTTCTCCCGCTCCTCTGGAAACACCATATATTTT
CASSLTGFSRSSGNTIYF
>TRBJ2-1|TRBV12-3/TRBV12-4|NA|many
TGTGCCAGCAGCCCCCCTATTAATGAGCAGTTCTTC
CASSPPINEQFF
>TRBJ2-7|TRBV5-1|TRBD2|NA
TGCGCCAGCAGCGGAAAGGGACTAGCGGTTTCCGAGCAGTACTTC
CASSGKGLAVSEQYF
>TRBJ2-7|TRBV18|NA|many
TGTGCCAGCTCCCGCAGGGACGAGCAGTACTTC
CASSRRDEQYF
>TRBJ2-1|TRBV20-1|TRBD1|NA
TGCAGTGCTAGCGGCCAGGGGGCCGTAAGCTCCTACAATGAGCAGTTCTTC
CSASGQGAVSSYNEQFF
>TRBJ2-4|TRBV4-1|NA|few
TGCGCCAGCAGCCAAGTTGGAGCCAAAAACATTCAGTACTTC
CASSQVGAKNIQYF
>TRBJ2-5|TRBV20-1|NA|few
TGCAGTGCTAGAACGGACTACTTCCTCGAGACCCAGTACTTC
CSARTDYFLETQYF
>TRBJ1-2|TRBV27|NA|NA
TGTGCCAGCAGCCTCTTACTACGGGCTCCCTATGGCTACACCTTC
CASSLLLRAPYGYTF
>TRBJ2-2|TRBV27|NA|NA
TGTGCCAGCAGTTTAACGCGACTGACTACCACCGGGGAGCTGTTTTTT
CASSLTRLTTTGELFF
>TRBJ1-4|TRBV6-5|NA|few
TGTGCCAGCAGTCACCGTATTTCTAATGAAAAACTGTTTTTT
CASSHRISNEKLFF
>TRBJ1-1|TRBV6-1|NA|NA
TGTGCCGGGGCAGTCCTAATGAACACTGAAGCTTTCTTT
CAGAVLMNTEAFF
>TRBJ2-1|TRBV11-2|TRBD2|NA
TGTGCCAGCAGCTCCCTACTAGCGGTACCCTACAATGAGCAGTTCTTC
CASSSLLAVPYNEQFF
>TRBJ2-3|TRBV7-8|TRBD2|NA
TGTGCCAGCAGCTTAGGGGTAGCGGGAGTGAAGTTGAATACGCAGTATTTT
CASSLGVAGVKLNTQYF
>TRBJ2-6|TRBV15|NA|NA
TGTGCCACTACCTGGGTTCAGGGCCCCTACTCTGGGGCCAACGTCCTGACTTTC
CATTWVQGPYSGANVLTF
>TRBJ2-7|TRBV12-3/TRBV12-4|TRBD2|many
TGTGCCAGCACCGCGGGACTAGCGGGGCAGGGCTACGAGCAGTACTTC
CASTAGLAGQGYEQYF
>TRBJ2-7|TRBV7-9|NA|few
TGTGCCAGCAGCTTGGCGGAGCGGCACGAGCAGTACTTC
CASSLAERHEQYF
>TRBJ2-1|TRBV14|NA|NA
TGTGCCAGCAGCCGATTCCGGGACGCGGCCCGTGAGCAGTTCTTC
CASSRFRDAAREQFF
>TRBJ2-1|TRBV20-1|TRBD2|many
TGCAGTGCTAGAAATAGCGGGAGGGTGGGTGAGCAGTTCTTC
CSARNSGRVGEQFF
>TRBJ1-1|TRBV6-5|NA|NA
TGTGCCAGCAGTTACTCGGCTGGGCGTGAAGCTTTCTTT
CASSYSAGREAFF
>TRBJ1-1|TRBV7-3|NA|NA
TGTGCCAGCAGCCGGAGAGGGCTCACTGAAGCTTTCTTT
CASSRRGLTEAFF
>TRBJ2-5|TRBV9|NA|NA
TGTGCCAGCAGTCCTCTTCCCGACCACGCAGGGGAGACCCAGTACTTC
CASSPLPDHAGETQYF
>TRBJ1-2|TRBV11-1|NA|NA
TGTGCCAGCAGCTTTCCGGGAAGGAACTATGGCTACACCTTC
CASSFPGRNYGYTF
>TRBJ1-6|TRBV6-1|TRBD1|NA
TGTGCCAGCAGTCGGGACAGGGGGGAAAATTCACCCCTCCACTTT
CASSRDRGENSPLHF
>TRBJ2-7|TRBV12-3/TRBV12-4|TRBD2|few
TGTGCCAGCAGCCCTCCAATTCTAGCGGGAGTATACGAGCAGTACTTC
CASSPPILAGVYEQYF
>TRBJ2-2|TRBV5-1|TRBD2|few
TGCGCCAGCAGCTCGGATGCGACTAGCGCAAACACCGGGGAGCTGTTTTTT
CASSSDATSANTGELFF
>TRBJ2-2|TRBV24-1|NA|NA
TGTGCCACCAGTGATCCTCGGGTTACAGGGACCGGGGAGCTGTTTTTT
CATSDPRVTGTGELFF
>TRBJ2-1|TRBV12-3/TRBV12-4|NA|NA
TGTGCCAGCAACAGGGTCAACAATGAGCAGTTCTTC
CASNRVNNEQFF
>TRBJ2-7|TRBV10-3|TRBD1|few
TGTGCCATCATGAGGGACAGGGCCTACGAGCAGTACTTC
CAIMRDRAYEQYF
>TRBJ2-1|TRBV29-1|NA|NA
TGCAGGAGGGGGGCGGCCCGGGTGGAGCGGAACTCCTACAATGAGCAGTTCTTC
CRRGAARVERNSYNEQFF
>TRBJ2-1|TRBV5-1|NA|NA
TGCGCCAACAGCTTGGTGGATCCTTCCTACAATGAGCAGTTCTTC
CANSLVDPSYNEQFF
>TRBJ1-1|TRBV7-9|NA|NA
TGTGCCAGCAGCTTAAGCTTACCAGGGCGAACTGAAGCTTTCTTT
CASSLSLPGRTEAFF
>TRBJ1-1|TRBV28|NA|NA
TGTGCCAGCAGTTTACGCAGGGTGGTCACTGAAGCTTTCTTT
CASSLRRVVTEAFF
>TRBJ2-3|TRBV15|TRBD2|once
TGTGCCACCAGCAGCGGACTAGCTAGCACAGATACGCAGTATTTT
CATSSGLASTDTQYF
>TRBJ2-3|TRBV6-5|NA|NA
TGTGCCAGCAGTTTAAGCTATAGCAATCAGCCCCAGTATTTT
CASSLSYSNQPQYF
>TRBJ2-3|TRBV20-1|TRBD2|NA
TGCTGTGCTAGGGTCTTAGCGGGAGAGGAAGGCACAGATACGCAGTATTTT
CCARVLAGEEGTDTQYF
>TRBJ2-1|TRBV4-2|TRBD2|few
TGTGCCAGCAGCCAAGTAACGGGAGGGCCATACGAGCAGTTCTTC
CASSQVTGGPYEQFF
>TRBJ2-1|TRBV7-9|TRBD2|NA
TGTGCCAGCAGCTACAGACTAGCGGGTGTGTCCTACAATGAGCAGTTCTTC
CASSYRLAGVSYNEQFF
>TRBJ2-2|TRBV5-1|TRBD1|few
TGCGCCAGCAGCACCTTGACAGGGGGGTTCGGGGAGCTGTTTTTT
CASSTLTGGFGELFF
>TRBJ2-5|TRBV11-2|TRBD1|NA
TGTGCCAGCAGCTTGGACAGGGTTTCCCTCCTGGGGGAGACCCAGTACTTC
CASSLDRVSLLGETQYF
>TRBJ2-1|TRBV11-3|NA|few
TGTGCCAGCAGCCAGGGGACTTCGTTTGAGCAGTTCTTC
CASSQGTSFEQFF
>TRBJ2-4|TRBV20-1|TRBD2|NA
TGCTGTGCTAGATCCGACGGGACTAGCGGGAGGAAGAGGAACATTCAGTACTTC
CCARSDGTSGRKRNIQYF
>TRBJ1-2|TRBV12-3/TRBV12-4|TRBD1|few
TGTGCCAGCACCCGGACAGGCGCCTATGGCTACACCTTC
CASTRTGAYGYTF
>TRBJ2-7|TRBV10-1|NA|NA
TGCGCCAGCAGTGAGAGGATAGGGGGAGGATACGAGCAGTACTTC
CASSERIGGGYEQYF